This T cell receptor (beta chain) was recovered during a study of beta chain features in type 1 diabetes. Study context: There was similarity between patients and healthy donors in age, gender and cell yields.

Germline V gene sequence: CDR1 SGHRS, CDR2 YFSETQ. J was trimmed by 2 bases and V by 1 base; bases with no gene match: 5. CDR3 length: 16 amino acids. The investigators reverse transcribed all of the isolated RNA, so they sequenced expressed TCRB transcripts. There were 3.4 million or so reads on average in the naive, central memory and regulatory T cell samples. TCRdb's table, derived via immunoSEQ multiplex PCR, lists solely in-frame clones and lacks some. The data hold approximately 200,000 clones, with over 8.5% observed a single time. The sample was naive CD4+ T cells from blood. The receptor's source is a woman between 18 and 30 years old in good health. The chain uses TRBV5-1 and TRBJ2-1; 8 positions match TRBD2. CDR3: CASSLSPGGPYNEQFF. CDR3 nucleotides: TGCGCCAGCAGCTTGTCGCCGGGGGGGCCCTACAATGAGCAGTTCTTC.